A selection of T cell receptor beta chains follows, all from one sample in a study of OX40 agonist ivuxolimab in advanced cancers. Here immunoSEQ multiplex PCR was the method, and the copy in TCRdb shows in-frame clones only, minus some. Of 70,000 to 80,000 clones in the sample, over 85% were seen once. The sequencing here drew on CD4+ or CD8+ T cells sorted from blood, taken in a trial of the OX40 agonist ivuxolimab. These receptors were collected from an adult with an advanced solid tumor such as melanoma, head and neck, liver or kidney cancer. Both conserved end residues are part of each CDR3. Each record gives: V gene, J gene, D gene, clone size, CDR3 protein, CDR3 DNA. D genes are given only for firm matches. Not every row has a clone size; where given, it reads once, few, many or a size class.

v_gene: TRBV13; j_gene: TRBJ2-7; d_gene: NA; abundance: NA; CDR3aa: CASSLGQNPSYEQYF; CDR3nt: TGTGCCAGCAGCTTGGGGCAGAACCCTTCCTACGAGCAGTACTTC
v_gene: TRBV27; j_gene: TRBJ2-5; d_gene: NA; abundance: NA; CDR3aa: CASRLRGGETQYF; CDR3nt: TGTGCCAGCAGACTCAGGGGCGGGGAGACCCAGTACTTC
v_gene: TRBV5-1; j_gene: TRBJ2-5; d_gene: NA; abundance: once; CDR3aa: CASSLGGGIQETQYF; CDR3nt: TGCGCCAGCAGCTTAGGGGGAGGTATACAAGAGACCCAGTACTTC
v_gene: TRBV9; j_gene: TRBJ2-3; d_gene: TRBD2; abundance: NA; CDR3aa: CASSVGGGRARDTQYF; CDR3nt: TGTGCCAGCAGCGTAGGGGGCGGGAGGGCCAGAGATACGCAGTATTTT
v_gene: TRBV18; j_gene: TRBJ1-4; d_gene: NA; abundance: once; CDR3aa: CASSHLTPATNEKLFF; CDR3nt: TGTGCCAGCTCACACTTAACGCCGGCAACTAATGAAAAACTGTTTTTT
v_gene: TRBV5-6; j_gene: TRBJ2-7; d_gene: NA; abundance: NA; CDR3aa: CASSLGSSYEQYF; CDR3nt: TGTGCCAGCAGCTTGGGGAGCTCCTACGAGCAGTACTTC
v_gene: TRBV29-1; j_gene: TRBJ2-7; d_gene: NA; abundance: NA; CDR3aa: CSVVFWNEQYF; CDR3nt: TGCAGCGTTGTTTTCTGGAACGAGCAGTACTTC
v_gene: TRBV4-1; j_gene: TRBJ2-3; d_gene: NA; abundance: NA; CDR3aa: CASSSPGGTDTQYF; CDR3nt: TGCGCCAGCAGCTCTCCCGGGGGCACAGATACGCAGTATTTT
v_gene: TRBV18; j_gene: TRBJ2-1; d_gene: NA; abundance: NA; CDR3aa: CASSLRDGSLQYEQFF; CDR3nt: TGTGCCAGCTCCCTGCGGGATGGGAGTCTGCAATATGAGCAGTTCTTC
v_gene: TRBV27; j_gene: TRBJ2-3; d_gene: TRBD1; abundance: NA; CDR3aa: CASSLIGTDAADTQYF; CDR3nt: TGTGCCAGCAGTTTAATCGGGACAGACGCCGCAGATACGCAGTATTTT
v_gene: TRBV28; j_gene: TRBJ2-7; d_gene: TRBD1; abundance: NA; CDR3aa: CASSLAVGQAIPEQYF; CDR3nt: TGTGCCAGCAGTTTAGCGGTAGGACAGGCTATCCCCGAGCAGTACTTC
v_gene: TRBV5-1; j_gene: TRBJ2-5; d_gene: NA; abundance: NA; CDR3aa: CASSFTEYQETQYF; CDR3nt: TGCGCCAGCAGCTTTACAGAGTACCAAGAGACCCAGTACTTC
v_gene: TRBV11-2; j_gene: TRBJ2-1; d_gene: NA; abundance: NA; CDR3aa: CASSHPYNEQFF; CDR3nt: TGTGCCAGCAGCCACCCGTACAATGAGCAGTTCTTC
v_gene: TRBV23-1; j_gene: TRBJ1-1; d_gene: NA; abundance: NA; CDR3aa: CARLIGQLNTEAFF; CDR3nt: TGCGCCAGACTCATAGGACAGCTGAACACTGAAGCTTTCTTT
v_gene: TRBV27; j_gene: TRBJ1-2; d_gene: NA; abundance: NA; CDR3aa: CASSFGLNYGYTF; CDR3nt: TGTGCCAGCAGTTTCGGGCTTAACTATGGCTACACCTTC
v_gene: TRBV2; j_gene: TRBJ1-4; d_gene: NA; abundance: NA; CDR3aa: CATQGTTNEKLFF; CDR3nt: TGTGCCACCCAGGGGACAACTAATGAAAAACTGTTTTTT
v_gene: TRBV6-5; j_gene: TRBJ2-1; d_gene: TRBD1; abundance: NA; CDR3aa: CASSWGQGIYNEQFF; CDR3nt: TGTGCCAGCAGTTGGGGACAGGGGATCTACAATGAGCAGTTCTTC
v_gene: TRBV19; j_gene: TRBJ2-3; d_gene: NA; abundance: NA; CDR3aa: CASSHEADTQYF; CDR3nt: TGTGCCAGTAGTCACGAAGCAGATACGCAGTATTTT
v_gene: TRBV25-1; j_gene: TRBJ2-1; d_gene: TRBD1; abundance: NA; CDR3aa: CASSELLAFGTVYNEQFF; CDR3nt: TGTGCCAGCAGTGAATTGTTGGCTTTCGGGACAGTTTACAATGAGCAGTTCTTC
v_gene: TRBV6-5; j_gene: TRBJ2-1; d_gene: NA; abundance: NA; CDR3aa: CASSFTDSSYNEQFF; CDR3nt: TGTGCCAGCAGTTTCACCGACAGCTCCTACAATGAGCAGTTCTTC
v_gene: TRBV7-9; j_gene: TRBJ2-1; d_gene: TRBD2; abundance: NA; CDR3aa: CASSTWTSASSYNEQFF; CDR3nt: TGTGCCAGCAGCACCTGGACTAGCGCGAGCTCCTACAATGAGCAGTTCTTC
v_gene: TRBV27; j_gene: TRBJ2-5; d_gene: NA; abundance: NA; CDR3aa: CASSPFPRGETQYF; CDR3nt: TGTGCCAGCAGTCCCTTCCCCAGAGGAGAGACCCAGTACTTC
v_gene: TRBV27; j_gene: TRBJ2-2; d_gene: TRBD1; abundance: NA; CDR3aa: CASSSRQGNPWELFF; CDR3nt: TGTGCCAGCAGTTCCCGACAGGGTAATCCTTGGGAGCTGTTTTTT
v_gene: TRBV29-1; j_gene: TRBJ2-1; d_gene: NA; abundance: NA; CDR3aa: CSVGLVHDSYNEQFF; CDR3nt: TGCAGCGTTGGACTAGTCCATGACTCCTACAATGAGCAGTTCTTC
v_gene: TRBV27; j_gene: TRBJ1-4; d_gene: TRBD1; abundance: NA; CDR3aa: CASSLSGQGREKLFF; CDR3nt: TGTGCCAGCAGTTTATCCGGACAGGGAAGGGAAAAACTGTTTTTT
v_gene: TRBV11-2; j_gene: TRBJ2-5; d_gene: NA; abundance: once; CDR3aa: CASSSAFSGQETQYF; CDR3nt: TGTGCCAGCAGCTCCGCTTTTTCCGGGCAAGAGACCCAGTACTTC
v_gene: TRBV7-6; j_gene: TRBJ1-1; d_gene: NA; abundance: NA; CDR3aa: CASSLDTTTEAFF; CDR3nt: TGTGCCAGCAGCTTAGACACTACAACTGAAGCTTTCTTT
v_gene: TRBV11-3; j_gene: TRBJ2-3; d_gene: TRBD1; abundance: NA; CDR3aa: CASSTAPGTGGRDTQYF; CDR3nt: TGTGCCAGCAGCACCGCACCCGGGACAGGGGGTAGAGATACGCAGTATTTT
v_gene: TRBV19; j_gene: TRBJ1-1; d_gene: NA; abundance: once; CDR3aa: CASSTFGDPMNTEAFF; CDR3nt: TGTGCCAGTAGTACCTTCGGGGACCCCATGAACACTGAAGCTTTCTTT
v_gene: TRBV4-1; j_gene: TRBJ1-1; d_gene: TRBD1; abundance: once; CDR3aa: CASSTRTGRLEAFF; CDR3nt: TGCGCCAGCAGCACACGGACAGGGAGACTTGAAGCTTTCTTT
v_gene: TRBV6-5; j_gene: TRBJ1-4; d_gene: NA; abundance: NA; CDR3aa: CASSQGGLVYEKLFF; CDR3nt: TGTGCCAGCAGTCAAGGGGGTTTGGTGTATGAAAAACTGTTTTTT
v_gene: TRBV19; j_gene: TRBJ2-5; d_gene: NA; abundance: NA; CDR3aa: CASSIFGPLNQETQYF; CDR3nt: TGTGCCAGTAGTATCTTCGGCCCCTTGAACCAAGAGACCCAGTACTTC
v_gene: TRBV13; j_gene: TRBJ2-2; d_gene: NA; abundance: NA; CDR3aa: CASSFGTGNTGELFF; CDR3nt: TGTGCCAGCAGCTTTGGGACGGGGAACACCGGGGAGCTGTTTTTT
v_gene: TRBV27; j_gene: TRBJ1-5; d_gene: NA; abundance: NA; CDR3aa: CASSLVTGSNQPQHF; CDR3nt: TGTGCCAGCAGTTTGGTGACGGGTAGCAATCAGCCCCAGCATTTT
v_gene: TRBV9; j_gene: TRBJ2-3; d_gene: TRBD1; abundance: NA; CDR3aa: CASSVRGRPTDTQYF; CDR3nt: TGTGCCAGCAGCGTCAGGGGGCGGCCCACAGATACGCAGTATTTT
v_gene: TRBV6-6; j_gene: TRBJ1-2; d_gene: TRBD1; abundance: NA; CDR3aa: CASIGQGPLSNYGYTF; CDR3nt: TGTGCCAGCATCGGACAGGGACCCCTCTCTAACTATGGCTACACCTTC
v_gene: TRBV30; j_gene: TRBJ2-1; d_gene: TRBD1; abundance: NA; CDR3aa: CAWSPGQGDEQFF; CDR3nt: TGTGCCTGGAGTCCCGGACAGGGGGACGAGCAGTTCTTC
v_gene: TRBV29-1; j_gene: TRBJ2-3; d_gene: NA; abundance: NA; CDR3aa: CSVPMGGREQYF; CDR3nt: TGCAGCGTACCCATGGGGGGCCGTGAGCAGTATTTT
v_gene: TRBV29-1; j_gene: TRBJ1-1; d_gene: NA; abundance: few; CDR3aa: CSVVGGNTEAFF; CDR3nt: TGCAGCGTTGTCGGGGGGAACACTGAAGCTTTCTTT
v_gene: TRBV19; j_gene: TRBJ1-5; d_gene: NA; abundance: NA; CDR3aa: CASSMKPGDNQPQHF; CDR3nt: TGTGCCAGTAGTATGAAACCGGGAGACAATCAGCCCCAGCATTTT
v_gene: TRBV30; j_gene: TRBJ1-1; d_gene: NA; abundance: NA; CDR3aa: CAWSVGYRTEAFF; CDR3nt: TGTGCCTGGAGTGTAGGATACAGGACTGAAGCTTTCTTT
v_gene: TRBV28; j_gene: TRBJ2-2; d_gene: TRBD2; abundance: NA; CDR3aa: CASTPGLAGGRNTGELFF; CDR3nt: TGTGCCAGCACCCCAGGACTAGCGGGGGGCCGGAACACCGGGGAGCTGTTTTTT
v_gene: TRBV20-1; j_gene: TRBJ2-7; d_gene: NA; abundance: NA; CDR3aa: CSAVGNEQYF; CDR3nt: TGCAGTGCCGTAGGGAACGAGCAGTACTTC
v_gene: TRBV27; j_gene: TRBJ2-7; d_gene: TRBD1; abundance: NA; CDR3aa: CASRATGAIFYEQYF; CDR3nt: TGTGCCAGCAGGGCGACAGGGGCCATATTCTACGAGCAGTACTTC
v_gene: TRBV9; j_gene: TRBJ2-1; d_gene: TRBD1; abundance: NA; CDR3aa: CASSATGDYNEQFF; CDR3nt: TGTGCCAGCAGCGCAACAGGGGACTACAATGAGCAGTTCTTC
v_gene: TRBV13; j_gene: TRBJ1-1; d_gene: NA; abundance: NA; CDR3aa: CASSLGITNTEAFF; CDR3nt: TGTGCCAGCAGCTTGGGAATTACGAACACTGAAGCTTTCTTT
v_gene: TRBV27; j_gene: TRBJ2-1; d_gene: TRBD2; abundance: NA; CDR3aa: CASSPAGPRNEQFF; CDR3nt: TGTGCCAGCAGCCCAGCGGGACCGCGCAATGAGCAGTTCTTC
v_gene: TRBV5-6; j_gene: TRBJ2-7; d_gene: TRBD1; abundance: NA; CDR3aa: CASSLGGTGRLYEQYF; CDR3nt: TGTGCCAGCAGCTTGGGGGGGACAGGGAGGCTCTACGAGCAGTACTTC
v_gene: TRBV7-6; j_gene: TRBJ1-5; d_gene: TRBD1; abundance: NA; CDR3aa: CASSLRDRADQPQHF; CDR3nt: TGTGCCAGCAGCTTAAGGGACAGGGCGGATCAGCCCCAGCATTTT
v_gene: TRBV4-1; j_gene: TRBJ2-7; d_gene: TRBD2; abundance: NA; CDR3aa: CASSQRTGGSYEQYF; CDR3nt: TGCGCCAGCAGCCAAAGAACGGGGGGCTCCTACGAGCAGTACTTC
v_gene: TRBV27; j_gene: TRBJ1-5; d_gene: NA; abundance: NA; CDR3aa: CASSLQEGRPQHF; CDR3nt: TGTGCCAGCAGTTTGCAAGAGGGTCGGCCCCAGCATTTT
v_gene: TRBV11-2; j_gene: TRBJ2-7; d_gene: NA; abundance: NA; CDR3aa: CASSLGVYEQYF; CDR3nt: TGTGCCAGCAGCTTGGGAGTATACGAGCAGTACTTC
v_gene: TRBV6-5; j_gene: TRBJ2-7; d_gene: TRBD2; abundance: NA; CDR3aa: CASSYGTSKYF; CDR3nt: TGTGCCAGCAGTTACGGGACTAGCAAGTACTTC